These 14 T cell receptor beta chains came from one sample sequenced in a study of Graves' ophthalmopathy and Graves' hyperthyroidism. Scientists amplified the TCR beta CDR3 regions from RNA transcripts. A first-round RT-PCR used HTBI primers, followed by a second-round multiplex PCR. TCRdb ran MiXCR on the multiplex PCR reads and lists one entry per CDR3 protein. Of roughly 1.1 million distinct CDR3 sequences in the sample, about 40% were seen once. The sequenced material came from peripheral blood or thyroid tissue (not recorded which). These TCRs come from an adult man with Graves' hyperthyroidism.

The V call is TRBV25-1, the J call TRBJ1-1; D gene unclear. This CDR3 comprises 15 residues. Germline values: CDR1 MGHDK, CDR2 SYGVNS. The ends were cut back, 6 bases at V and 6 bases at J, with 20 bases in the middle. This CDR3 is CASSPDWEGEPEAFF. The DNA for the CDR3 is TGTGCCAGCAGCCCCGACTGGGAGGGCGAACCTGAAGCTTTCTTT.

This rearrangement joins TRBV6-2 or TRBV6-3 to TRBJ2-2; weak D call: TRBD2 (5 bases). Germline V gene data show CDR1 as MNHEY and CDR2 as SVGEGT. The V end lost 5 bases, the J end lost 2 bases, and 9 bases lay between the germline ends. This CDR3 spans 14 amino acids. CDR3 amino acids: CASSNRGNTGELFF. In DNA form, the CDR3 reads TGTGCCAGCAGTAATCGGGGTAACACCGGGGAGCTGTTTTTT.

In this sample, this clonotype turned up many times. At one boundary the junction diverges from the germline segment, which might be a read error. V and J are TRBV20-1 and TRBJ1-4; no clear D. CDR1 is DFQATT, CDR2 SNEGSKA, per germline (reference sequence). This CDR3 contains 15 residues. CDR3 bases: TGCAGTGCTGGAGAGCTACTCAAGCATTCTGAAAAACTGTTTTTT. It translates to CSAGELLKHSEKLFF.

This clonotype has a count of ten or more. The genes are TRBV29-1 and TRBJ1-2; possibly TRBD1 for D (5 bases). This CDR3 is 12 amino acids long. V shed 7 bases and J shed 8 bases, with 17 bases lying between them. The germline gives CDR1 SQVTM, CDR2 ANQGSEA. The chain's CDR3 is CSAEGRGGGYTF. In DNA form, the CDR3 reads TGCAGCGCAGAAGGACGGGGGGGGGGCTACACCTTC.

This clonotype came up many times. This sequence joins TRBV19 and TRBJ1-2; tentative D call: TRBD1 (6 bases). The ends were cut back, 10 bases at V and 7 bases at J, with 25 bases in the middle. The CDR3 has 15 amino acids. Looked up from germline, CDR1 is LNHDA and CDR2 is SQIVND (reference sequence). CDR3 residues: CATREVDSGGGGYTF. The CDR3, as DNA: TGTGCCACCCGGGAAGTGGATTCTGGAGGGGGTGGCTACACCTTC. Looking up the rest from reference TRBV19 and TRBJ1-2 gives the full variable domain: DGGITQSPKYLFRKEGQNVTLSCEQNLNHDAMYWYRQDPGQGLRLIYYSQIVNDFQKGDIAEGYSVSREKKESFPLTVTSAQKNPTAFYLCATREVDSGGGGYTFGSGTRLTVV.

Worth noting for this clonotype: A single base separates this from a much larger clone, so it may be a read error. The V and J genes are TRBV20-1 and TRBJ1-5; D is unclear. Trimming took off 3 bases at V and 2 bases at J, with 17 bases between the two ends. Germline V CDR1 and CDR2: DFQATT, SNEGSKA (reference sequence). The length of the CDR3 is 16 residues. CDR3: CSASSFHKAGNQPQHF. CDR3 DNA sequence: TGCAGTGCTAGTTCCTTCCACAAGGCAGGCAATCAGCCCCAGCATTTT.

The gene calls are TRBV29-1 and TRBJ1-2, with TRBD1 matching 7 bases. Unmatched junction bases numbered 3, after V lost 4 bases and J lost 10 bases. Germline CDR1 reads SQVTM; CDR2 reads ANQGSEA. The CDR3 contains 10 residues. The CDR3 protein is CSVGQGIYTF. In DNA form, the CDR3 reads TGCAGCGTTGGACAGGGAATCTACACCTTC. Filled out from reference TRBV29-1 and TRBJ1-2, the complete variable domain reads SAVISQKPSRDICQRGTSLTIQCQVDSQVTMMFWYRQQPGQSLTLIATANQGSEATYESGFVIDKFPISRPNLTFSTLTVSNMSPEDSSIYLCSVGQGIYTFGSGTRLTVV.

The chain employs TRBV21-1 and TRBJ2-7; no check of the table's D call, TRBD2, against the DNA was made. TRBV21-1 is flagged as a pseudogene. The length of the CDR3 is 17 residues. Here the CDR3 DNA reads TGTGCCAGCAGCGAGGGCGTGGGGACAGCCGGGACCTACGAGCAGTACTTC. Translated, it gives CASSEGVGTAGTYEQYF.

The rearrangement uses TRBV6-5 and TRBJ1-4, with D tentatively TRBD1 (5 bases). CDR3 length: 15 residues. The germline V gene encodes CDR1 MNHEY and CDR2 SVGAGI. Trimming cost V 5 bases and J 5 bases, with 15 bases left between them. The CDR3 nucleotides read TGTGCCAGCAGTGGACTCCGGGGACGGAATGAAAAACTGTTTTTT. Amino acids: CASSGLRGRNEKLFF.

The V and J genes are TRBV7-8 and TRBJ2-2; D is ambiguous. The CDR3 extends over 16 amino acids. V gave up 2 bases and J gave up 6 bases, with 16 bases separating them. Germline-derived CDR1 and CDR2 are SGHVS and FQNEAQ. CDR3 bases: TGTGCCAGCAGCTTATACTCCGGAGCTAAGTCCGGGGAGCTGTTTTTT. The encoded protein is CASSLYSGAKSGELFF.

This clonotype was observed at least ten times. The V and J genes are TRBV7-2 and TRBJ1-4, with TRBD1 as a possible D gene (5 bases). The V and J ends lost 3 bases and 7 bases respectively, with 15 bases between them. Per germline, CDR1 SGHTA and CDR2 FQGNSA. CDR3 size: 15 residues. The CDR3 spells CASSFAGQGREKLFF. Here the CDR3 DNA reads TGTGCCAGCAGCTTTGCGGGGCAGGGACGTGAAAAACTGTTTTTT.

As regards this clonotype: A much larger clone lies one base from this, so it may be a read error. The chain joins TRBV10-3 to TRBJ2-7, with D maybe TRBD1 (6 bases). The CDR3 covers 13 residues. The germline V gene encodes CDR1 ENHRY and CDR2 SYGVKD. CDR3 loop: CAISESWTDERYF. As DNA, the CDR3 is TGTGCCATCAGTGAGTCATGGACAGACGAGCGGTACTTC.

The CDR3 reads CASSLPSRDYEQYF. The CDR3 coding sequence is TGTGCCAGCAGTCTTCCCTCGCGAGACTACGAGCAGTACTTC. This chain links TRBV9 with TRBJ2-7; D not resolved. CDR3 length: 14 residues. Germline V gives CDR1 SGDLS, CDR2 YYNGEE. V dropped 5 bases and J dropped 3 bases, with 15 bases sitting between them.

The sample holds many counts of this clonotype. The genes are TRBV2 and TRBJ1-4; 8 nucleotides align to TRBD1. The germline CDR1 and CDR2 sequences are SNHLY and FYNNEI. The CDR3 loop spans 13 amino acids. Trimming removed 9 bases from V and 8 bases from J; junction bases left unmatched: 8. The CDR3 region is CASSRDRSEKLFF. As DNA, the CDR3 is TGTGCCAGTTCCCGGGACAGGAGCGAAAAACTGTTTTTT.